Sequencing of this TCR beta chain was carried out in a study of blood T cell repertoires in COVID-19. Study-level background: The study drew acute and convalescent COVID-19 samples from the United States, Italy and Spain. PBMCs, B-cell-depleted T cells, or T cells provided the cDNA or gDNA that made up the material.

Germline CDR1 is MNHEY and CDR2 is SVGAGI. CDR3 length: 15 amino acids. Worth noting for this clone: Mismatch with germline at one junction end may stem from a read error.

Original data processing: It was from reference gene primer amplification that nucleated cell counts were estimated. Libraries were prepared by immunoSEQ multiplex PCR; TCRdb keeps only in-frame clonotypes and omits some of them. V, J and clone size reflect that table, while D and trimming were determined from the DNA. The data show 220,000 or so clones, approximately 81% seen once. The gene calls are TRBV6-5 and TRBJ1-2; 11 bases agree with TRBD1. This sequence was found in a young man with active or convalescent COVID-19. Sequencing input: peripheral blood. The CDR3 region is CVSRLDRGRGYGYTF. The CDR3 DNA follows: TGTGTCAGCAGGTTGGACAGGGGGCGAGGCTATGGCTACACCTTC.